This record looks at one T cell receptor beta chain sequence and its context. The data stem from a study of blood T cell repertoires in COVID-19. Across the study: T cells, B-cell-depleted T cells, or PBMCs supplied cDNA or gDNA.

CDR1 is SGHNT, CDR2 YENEEA, per germline. V gave up 5 bases and J gave up 7 bases; unmatched junction bases: 11. CDR3 length equals 15 residues. Among Cohort 3 donors, those recovered had two negative PCRs, clearance, or symptom resolution. In the authors' methods: It was from reference gene primer amplification that nucleated cell counts were estimated. The assay was immunoSEQ multiplex PCR, and TCRdb's table has in-frame clones only and misses some. V, J and clone size reflect that table, while D and trimming were determined from the DNA. The repertoire holds hundreds of thousands of clones, with 70% to 90% as singletons.

V gene TRBV11-3 combines with J gene TRBJ2-7; TRBD1 matches at 10 bases. The source material was PBMCs or T cells enriched from blood (not recorded which). The TCR originated in a woman in her thirties or forties who had recovered from COVID-19. The CDR3: CASSDGDRGRREQYF. DNA for the CDR3: TGTGCCAGCAGCGATGGGGACAGGGGCAGGAGGGAGCAGTACTTC.